Below are 20 T cell receptor beta chains sequenced from a single sample in a study of T-cell reconstitution after alpha-beta-depleted transplantation in children. This sample's TCRbeta library carried unique molecular identifier barcodes. TCRdb fed the PCR reads into MiXCR, producing one record per CDR3 protein. The table lists fewer than 700,000 distinct CDR3 sequences, 10% to 15% of them singletons. Sequenced here: PBMCs, mostly from graft donor cells, sampled 360 days after TCRalphabeta/CD19-depleted stem cell transplant. The receptors come from a male patient younger than 18 who had a stem cell transplant for acute myeloid leukemia, so the T cells may come from the graft donor.

The chain carries TRBV7-8 and TRBJ2-1, with 7 nucleotides matching TRBD2. With V trimmed by 2 bases and J by 0 bases, 10 bases remained unmatched. The CDR3 has 18 residues. CDR1 and CDR2 (germline): SGHVS, FQNEAQ. CDR3 nucleotide sequence: TGTGCCAGCAGCTTACCAGCGGGAACCGTAAGCTCCTACAATGAGCAGTTCTTC. Its translation is CASSLPAGTVSSYNEQFF.

The rearrangement links TRBV28 to TRBJ2-1, with 11 nucleotides matching TRBD2. Germline loops: CDR1 MDHEN, CDR2 SYDVKM. CDR3 length: 16 residues. V trimming: 5 bases; J trimming: 5 bases; junction bases outside the gene matches: 8. The CDR3 DNA follows: TGTGCCAGCAGTACCGGGACTAGCGGTCTTAACAATGAGCAGTTCTTC. This translates into CASSTGTSGLNNEQFF. Supplemented by reference TRBV28 and TRBJ2-1, the full variable domain reads DVKVTQSSRYLVKRTGEKVFLECVQDMDHENMFWYRQDPGLGLRLIYFSYDVKMKEKGDIPEGYSVSREKKERFSLILESASTNQTSMYLCASSTGTSGLNNEQFFGPGTRLTVL.

This clonotype was counted only a few times. The J gene is TRBJ1-1, the V gene TRBV7-2; possible D gene TRBD1, 6 bases. CDR3 length: 14 amino acids. V was trimmed by 1 base and J by 4 bases, leaving 10 bases between them. From germline, CDR1 is SGHTA and CDR2 FQGNSA. DNA for the CDR3: TGTGCCAGCAGCTTAGGTACAGGGCCCACTGAAGCTTTCTTT. Amino acids: CASSLGTGPTEAFF.

This clonotype was seen at least ten times. The chain joins TRBV14 to TRBJ2-3; no reliable D call. CDR1 is SGHDN, CDR2 FVKESK, per germline. Trimming stripped 4 bases from V and 6 bases from J, with 11 bases between. This CDR3 has 13 residues. The CDR3 loop is CASSRQLGDTQYF. For the CDR3, the DNA is TGTGCCAGCAGCCGGCAATTAGGGGATACGCAGTATTTT.

CDR3 loop: CASSTDLRVLGNEQFF. CDR3 DNA: TGTGCCAGTAGTACAGACCTCCGGGTTTTGGGGAATGAGCAGTTCTTC. J is TRBJ2-1 and V is TRBV19; D not resolved. Per the germline V gene, CDR1 is LNHDA and CDR2 is SQIVND (reference sequence). Trimming cost V 4 bases and J 7 bases, with 20 bases left between them. The CDR3 is 16 amino acids.

The CDR3 nucleotides are TGCGCCAGCAGCCAAGGGGACAGGGTCGTGGGGAACCAAGAGACCCAGTACTTC. Amino acids: CASSQGDRVVGNQETQYF. The chain uses TRBV4-3 and TRBJ2-5, with 9 bases aligning to TRBD1. With 1 base clipped from V and 0 bases from J, the junction kept 9 bases outside the gene matches. In germline, CDR1 is LGHNA, CDR2 YSLEER. The CDR3 has 18 residues.

This clonotype was seen a handful of times. The chain combines TRBV20-1 with TRBJ2-1; TRBD2 might be the D (5 bases). Between the trimmed V and J ends, which lost 0 bases and 0 bases, there was a span of 9 bases. CDR3 length: 15 residues. Germline V lookup: CDR1 DFQATT, CDR2 SNEGSKA (reference sequence). CDR3 DNA: TGCAGTGCTAGAGATTTGAGGGCCTCCTACAATGAGCAGTTCTTC. Its translation: CSARDLRASYNEQFF.

This clonotype was seen at least ten times. J is TRBJ2-1 and V is TRBV19; D call uncertain. CDR3 length equals 15 residues. Trimming shortened V by 4 bases and J by 0 bases, and 10 bases separated the two germline ends. CDR1 LNHDA and CDR2 SQIVND come from the germline V gene (reference sequence). The CDR3 loop reads CASSKAVRSYNEQFF. In nucleotides, the CDR3 is TGTGCCAGTAGTAAGGCAGTACGCTCCTACAATGAGCAGTTCTTC.

V and J are TRBV6-2 or TRBV6-3 and TRBJ2-3; possible D gene TRBD1, 5 bases. This CDR3 has 13 residues. Trimming took 6 bases from V and 5 from J, leaving 12 bases between them. The germline V gene has CDR1 MNHEY and CDR2 SVGEGT. CDR3 in amino acids: CASRRPTEDTQYF. The CDR3 bases are TGTGCCAGCAGACGCCCGACAGAAGATACGCAGTATTTT.

Comment on this clonotype: A much larger clone lies a single base off, so this may be a read error. The V call is TRBV29-1, the J call TRBJ2-2; D perhaps matches TRBD2 (6 bases). Per germline, CDR1 SQVTM and CDR2 ANQGSEA. Between the trimmed V and J ends, which lost 4 bases and 1 base, there was a span of 7 bases. There are 13 residues in the CDR3. The CDR3 is CSVAGGNTGELFF. The CDR3 region has the DNA TGCAGCGTTGCCGGGGGGAACACCGGGGAGCTGTTTTTT.

The sample holds many counts of this clonotype. The gene calls are TRBV5-1 and TRBJ2-1, with D tentatively TRBD2 (5 bases). Germline assignment: CDR1 SGHRS and CDR2 YFSETQ. V lost 0 bases to trimming and J lost 8 bases, with 12 bases between them. CDR3 length: 14 residues. This CDR3 is CASSLEDLSHEQFF. DNA for the CDR3: TGCGCCAGCAGCTTGGAGGACTTGTCGCATGAGCAGTTCTTC.

The chain has TRBV2 and TRBJ2-3; 8 bases are shared with TRBD2. This CDR3 spans 15 amino acids. With V trimmed by 7 bases and J by 0 bases, 6 bases remained unmatched. Per the germline V gene, CDR1 is SNHLY and CDR2 is FYNNEI. Written as DNA, the CDR3 is TGTGCCAGCAACCCTAGCGGGCACAGCACAGATACGCAGTATTTT. This codes for CASNPSGHSTDTQYF.

This clonotype appeared many times. This chain connects TRBV7-2 to TRBJ2-7; 15 bases are a match to TRBD2. The germline CDR1 and CDR2 sequences are SGHTA and FQGNSA. The CDR3 loop spans 16 amino acids. Trimming at V came to 5 bases and at J to 4 bases, leaving 6 bases not matched to a gene. Here the CDR3 reads CASSRGGLAGGYEQYF. CDR3 DNA sequence: TGTGCCAGCAGCCGTGGAGGACTAGCGGGAGGGTACGAGCAGTACTTC.

The chain employs TRBV12-3 or TRBV12-4 and TRBJ2-7; 8 bases map to TRBD1. The CDR3 has 14 residues. The J segment lost 5 bases and the V segment lost 8 bases, leaving 11 bases of the junction unmatched. The CDR3 reads CASESGQVVDEQYF. The CDR3 DNA reads TGTGCCAGCGAATCGGGACAGGTAGTCGACGAGCAGTACTTC.

The V call is TRBV7-2, the J call TRBJ2-7; D gene unclear. Trimming stripped 8 bases from V and 3 bases from J, with 14 bases between. Germline V lookup: CDR1 SGHTA, CDR2 FQGNSA. This CDR3 region has 13 residues. The CDR3 DNA sequence: TGTGCCAGCGCTTTCCTGTGGAGCTACGAGCAGTACTTC. Its protein is CASAFLWSYEQYF.

This chain links TRBV20-1 with TRBJ2-1; D uncertain. The V gene lost 1 base and the J gene lost 9 bases, with 13 bases spanning the gap. Germline CDR1 is DFQATT and CDR2 is SNEGSKA (reference sequence). The CDR3 sequence is 13 residues long. For the CDR3, the DNA is TGCAGTGCTAGAGTTTTCAGTGTCGGTGAGCAGTTCTTC. Protein product: CSARVFSVGEQFF.

The sample holds many counts of this clonotype. The rearrangement joins TRBV29-1 to TRBJ2-5; 8 nucleotides match TRBD1. V dropped 1 base and J dropped 5; count of bases not matched to a gene: 18. CDR1 is SQVTM, CDR2 ANQGSEA, per germline. CDR3 length equals 18 residues. CDR3 in DNA: TGCAGCGTTGAAGGGGACAGGTTACATAAGGAGGATAAGGAGACCCAGTACTTC. Its protein is CSVEGDRLHKEDKETQYF.

There are many counts of this clonotype. The chain is built from TRBV20-1 and TRBJ2-5; TRBD1 agrees at 9 bases. V dropped 6 bases and J dropped 2; count of bases not matched to a gene: 13. This CDR3 is built from 16 residues. Germline V gives CDR1 DFQATT, CDR2 SNEGSKA (reference sequence). The CDR3 protein is CSAAPWDREMQETQYF. The CDR3, as DNA: TGCAGTGCCGCCCCTTGGGACAGGGAAATGCAAGAGACCCAGTACTTC.

This clonotype has a handful of counts. The CDR3 DNA reads as TGTGCCAGCTCTAACGGTGGGTACGCCTACAATGAGCAGTTCTTC. It codes for CASSNGGYAYNEQFF. The chain is built from TRBV6-1 and TRBJ2-1; D remains unclear. Germline V CDR1 and CDR2: MNHNS, SASEGT. Trimming left V 8 bases short and J 2 bases short, with 16 bases between. The CDR3 extends over 15 amino acids.

Many counts were recorded for this clonotype. The rearrangement links TRBV24-1 to TRBJ1-5, with 8 bases that match TRBD1. The CDR3 spans 18 residues. CDR1 is KGHDR and CDR2 is SFDVKD in the germline V gene. Trimming cost V 7 bases and J 0 bases; bases outside gene matches: 13. The CDR3 nucleotides read TGTGCCACCAGATCCCTAGGACAGGGAGCATATAGCAATCAGCCCCAGCATTTT. Its translation is CATRSLGQGAYSNQPQHF.